The rows below give T cell receptor beta chains drawn from one sample of a study of cytomegalovirus exposure and HLA in healthy donors. TCRdb's copy holds only in-frame clones and misses some; the assay was immunoSEQ multiplex PCR. Of about 180,000 clones in the sample, roughly 77% were seen once. Sequenced input: PBMCs. Receptors were obtained from a woman under 40 in good health and CMV-seropositive. Each CDR3 is given with its conserved first and last residue. A D gene is named only where the DNA matches it firmly. Where a row states a size, it is once, few, many or the class of an expanded clone; other rows omit it.

j_gene: TRBJ1-4
d_gene: .
v_gene: TRBV25-1
abundance: .
CDR3nt: TGTGCCAGCAGTGAATCAGGGGATGCTGAAAAACTGTTTTTT
CDR3aa: CASSESGDAEKLFF

j_gene: TRBJ1-3
d_gene: .
v_gene: TRBV5-4
abundance: .
CDR3nt: TGTGCCAGCAGCTTCACGGGGGGCGCATCGGTGGGTGGAAACACCATATATTTT
CDR3aa: CASSFTGGASVGGNTIYF

j_gene: TRBJ2-3
d_gene: .
v_gene: TRBV10-2
abundance: .
CDR3nt: TGCGCCAGCAGTGACGGCACAGATACGCAGTATTTT
CDR3aa: CASSDGTDTQYF

j_gene: TRBJ2-1
d_gene: TRBD2
v_gene: TRBV28
abundance: .
CDR3nt: TGTGCCAGCAGCCCTGGACTAGCGGGCAATGAGCAGTTCTTC
CDR3aa: CASSPGLAGNEQFF

j_gene: TRBJ2-1
d_gene: TRBD2
v_gene: TRBV5-8
abundance: .
CDR3nt: TGTGCCAGCAGCCGGACTAGCGGGGGTGCAGCCTCCTACAATGAGCAGTTCTTC
CDR3aa: CASSRTSGGAASYNEQFF

j_gene: TRBJ2-5
d_gene: .
v_gene: TRBV13
abundance: .
CDR3nt: TGTGCCAGCAGCTTAAGCCGGGCCCAGTACTTC
CDR3aa: CASSLSRAQYF

j_gene: TRBJ2-1
d_gene: .
v_gene: TRBV2
abundance: .
CDR3nt: TGTGCCAGCAGTGAGGGCCGTGAGCAGTTCTTC
CDR3aa: CASSEGREQFF

j_gene: TRBJ1-3
d_gene: .
v_gene: TRBV11-2
abundance: .
CDR3nt: TGTGCCAGCAGCTTAGTTCCCCCACCAGGGATCTCTGGAAACACCATATATTTT
CDR3aa: CASSLVPPPGISGNTIYF

j_gene: TRBJ1-2
d_gene: TRBD1
v_gene: TRBV4-3
abundance: once
CDR3nt: TGCGCCAGCAGCCACGAAAGGGACAGGATAGCGAGCGACTATGGCTACACCTTC
CDR3aa: CASSHERDRIASDYGYTF

j_gene: TRBJ2-1
d_gene: TRBD2
v_gene: TRBV7-2
abundance: .
CDR3nt: TGTGCCAGCAGCTTAGTTCCCCTTAGCGGGGGGCAATACAATGAGCAGTTCTTC
CDR3aa: CASSLVPLSGGQYNEQFF

j_gene: TRBJ1-5
d_gene: .
v_gene: TRBV6-1
abundance: .
CDR3nt: TGTGCCAGCAGTCCGACACCTACCTATAATCAGCCCCAGCATTTT
CDR3aa: CASSPTPTYNQPQHF

j_gene: TRBJ1-1
d_gene: TRBD1
v_gene: TRBV7-9
abundance: .
CDR3nt: TGTGCCAGCAGCATCGGGATCACCGGGACAGGGGTGAGGGCTGAAGCTTTCTTT
CDR3aa: CASSIGITGTGVRAEAFF

j_gene: TRBJ2-1
d_gene: TRBD2
v_gene: TRBV2
abundance: .
CDR3nt: TGTGCCAGCAGTGAAGTCATGCTAGCGGGGGACGATGAGCAGTTCTTC
CDR3aa: CASSEVMLAGDDEQFF

j_gene: TRBJ1-2
d_gene: TRBD1
v_gene: TRBV28
abundance: .
CDR3nt: TGTGCCAGCAGGTCCGGGACAGGCGTAATGCGGGATGGCTACACCTTC
CDR3aa: CASRSGTGVMRDGYTF

j_gene: TRBJ1-6
d_gene: .
v_gene: TRBV7-6
abundance: .
CDR3nt: TGTGCCAGCAGCCCCCAAGCCCCTAATTCACCCCTCCACTTT
CDR3aa: CASSPQAPNSPLHF

j_gene: TRBJ1-2
d_gene: .
v_gene: TRBV6-6
abundance: .
CDR3nt: TGTGCCAGCAGACAGGAATATGGCTACACCTTC
CDR3aa: CASRQEYGYTF

j_gene: TRBJ2-3
d_gene: TRBD1
v_gene: TRBV28
abundance: once
CDR3nt: TGTGCCAGCAGTTTATGGGCAGGGGGAATAGTCATAAGGACAGATACGCAGTATTTT
CDR3aa: CASSLWAGGIVIRTDTQYF

j_gene: TRBJ1-2
d_gene: .
v_gene: TRBV7-9
abundance: .
CDR3nt: TGTGCCAGCAGGGGGATGAGAGCAGGGCACTATGGCTACACCTTC
CDR3aa: CASRGMRAGHYGYTF

j_gene: TRBJ1-6
d_gene: .
v_gene: TRBV9
abundance: .
CDR3nt: TGTGCCAGCAGCGTAGAGGCAGGCGTAAATTCACCCCTCCACTTT
CDR3aa: CASSVEAGVNSPLHF

j_gene: TRBJ2-1
d_gene: TRBD2
v_gene: TRBV27
abundance: few
CDR3nt: TGTGCCAGCAGTTACCCTGGCGGGGGGGCTTACAATGAGCAGTTCTTC
CDR3aa: CASSYPGGGAYNEQFF

j_gene: TRBJ2-5
d_gene: TRBD2
v_gene: TRBV5-1
abundance: few
CDR3nt: TGCGCCAGCAGCCTAGGGACTAGCGGGGAAGAGACCCAGTACTTC
CDR3aa: CASSLGTSGEETQYF

j_gene: TRBJ2-7
d_gene: TRBD1
v_gene: TRBV28
abundance: .
CDR3nt: TGTGCCAGCAGTTCGCCCGGGACAGGGTCCCACGAGCAGTACTTC
CDR3aa: CASSSPGTGSHEQYF

j_gene: TRBJ1-5
d_gene: .
v_gene: TRBV6-6
abundance: .
CDR3nt: TGTGCCAGCAGTTACAGCCCCGTCCGCCAGCCCCAGCATTTT
CDR3aa: CASSYSPVRQPQHF

j_gene: TRBJ1-5
d_gene: .
v_gene: TRBV6-1
abundance: .
CDR3nt: TGTGCCTCTCGGGGGACTCAGGTTAGCAATCAGCCCCAGCATTTT
CDR3aa: CASRGTQVSNQPQHF

j_gene: TRBJ2-5
d_gene: TRBD1
v_gene: TRBV5-1
abundance: .
CDR3nt: TGCGCCAGCAGCTTTGGTAGGGACAGGGGGCTTGAGACCCAGTACTTC
CDR3aa: CASSFGRDRGLETQYF

j_gene: TRBJ1-3
d_gene: .
v_gene: TRBV7-3
abundance: .
CDR3nt: TGTGCCAGCAGCTTCGGCTCTGGAAACACCATATATTTT
CDR3aa: CASSFGSGNTIYF

j_gene: TRBJ2-3
d_gene: .
v_gene: TRBV13
abundance: .
CDR3nt: TGTGCCAGCAGCTTAGGCCAGGGCACAGATACGCAGTATTTT
CDR3aa: CASSLGQGTDTQYF

j_gene: TRBJ1-3
d_gene: .
v_gene: TRBV4-3
abundance: .
CDR3nt: TGCGCCAGCAGCCAGTCAGGGCCAAACTCTGGAAACACCATATATTTT
CDR3aa: CASSQSGPNSGNTIYF

j_gene: TRBJ2-7
d_gene: TRBD1
v_gene: TRBV19
abundance: .
CDR3nt: TGTGCCAGTAGTAAGGGACCGGGACAGGTCACCTACGAGCAGTACTTC
CDR3aa: CASSKGPGQVTYEQYF

j_gene: TRBJ1-5
d_gene: TRBD1
v_gene: TRBV5-5
abundance: few
CDR3nt: TGTGCCAGCAGCCCAGGGGGACCCAATCAGCCCCAGCATTTT
CDR3aa: CASSPGGPNQPQHF

j_gene: TRBJ1-2
d_gene: .
v_gene: TRBV7-9
abundance: .
CDR3nt: TGTGCCAGCAGCTTGGGGACACCGACTAACTATGGCTACACCTTC
CDR3aa: CASSLGTPTNYGYTF

j_gene: TRBJ2-3
d_gene: .
v_gene: TRBV7-7
abundance: .
CDR3nt: TGTGCCAGCAGCAAGGGGGCGGGGAGTACAGATACGCAGTATTTT
CDR3aa: CASSKGAGSTDTQYF

j_gene: TRBJ1-4
d_gene: .
v_gene: TRBV19
abundance: .
CDR3nt: TGTGCCAGCCAGGCAGCCACAACTAATGAAAAACTGTTTTTT
CDR3aa: CASQAATTNEKLFF

j_gene: TRBJ1-2
d_gene: .
v_gene: TRBV7-2
abundance: once
CDR3nt: TGTGCCAGCAGCTTAATGGGTCAGGCAAGTGATGGCTACACCTTC
CDR3aa: CASSLMGQASDGYTF

j_gene: TRBJ2-1
d_gene: TRBD2
v_gene: TRBV2
abundance: .
CDR3nt: TGTGCCAGCAGTGAAATCGAGCGGGGGGGCCTTCGGGATGAGCAGTTCTTC
CDR3aa: CASSEIERGGLRDEQFF

j_gene: TRBJ1-4
d_gene: .
v_gene: TRBV28
abundance: .
CDR3nt: TGTGCCAGCAACCGCAGGGAAGGGGTCGAAAAACTGTTTTTT
CDR3aa: CASNRREGVEKLFF

j_gene: TRBJ1-6
d_gene: TRBD1
v_gene: TRBV4-3
abundance: .
CDR3nt: TGCGCCAGCAGCCTGAGACAGGGCGGTAATTCACCCCTCCACTTT
CDR3aa: CASSLRQGGNSPLHF

j_gene: TRBJ1-4
d_gene: .
v_gene: TRBV6-1
abundance: few
CDR3nt: TGTGCCAGCAGTGAATTTGGACAGATTAATGAAAAACTGTTTTTT
CDR3aa: CASSEFGQINEKLFF

j_gene: TRBJ1-6
d_gene: .
v_gene: TRBV7-9
abundance: .
CDR3nt: TGTTCCAGCAGCCTAACCGGGACACTTAATTCACCCCTCCACTTT
CDR3aa: CSSSLTGTLNSPLHF

j_gene: TRBJ1-2
d_gene: .
v_gene: TRBV7-9
abundance: .
CDR3nt: TGTGCCAGCAGCTTGGATGACAAGGGAGGTGGCTACACCTTC
CDR3aa: CASSLDDKGGGYTF

j_gene: TRBJ2-3
d_gene: .
v_gene: TRBV11-1
abundance: .
CDR3nt: TGTGCCAGCAGCTTAGCACAAGCGACCCATACGCAGTATTTT
CDR3aa: CASSLAQATHTQYF

j_gene: TRBJ2-7
d_gene: .
v_gene: TRBV7-2
abundance: once
CDR3nt: TGTGCCAGCAGGCCTGCGCGGGACAGCCCCTCCTACGAGCAGTGCTTC
CDR3aa: CASRPARDSPSYEQCF

j_gene: TRBJ2-5
d_gene: .
v_gene: TRBV7-9
abundance: .
CDR3nt: TGTGCCAGCAGCTACGGCTACGGGGTACGCCAAGAGACCCAGTACTTC
CDR3aa: CASSYGYGVRQETQYF

j_gene: TRBJ1-3
d_gene: .
v_gene: TRBV7-2
abundance: .
CDR3nt: TGTGCCAGCAGCACTTCGGGGGTTTCAGGAAACACCATATATTTT
CDR3aa: CASSTSGVSGNTIYF

j_gene: TRBJ2-3
d_gene: TRBD2
v_gene: TRBV4-2
abundance: .
CDR3nt: TGTGCCAGCAGCCAGACCGGGACTAGGGCTGCCACAGATACGCAGTATTTT
CDR3aa: CASSQTGTRAATDTQYF

j_gene: TRBJ2-2
d_gene: TRBD2
v_gene: TRBV7-8
abundance: .
CDR3nt: TGTGCCAGCAGCGTTAGCGGGGGGGCGGGCACCGGGGAGCTGTTTTTT
CDR3aa: CASSVSGGAGTGELFF

j_gene: TRBJ1-4
d_gene: TRBD1
v_gene: TRBV28
abundance: .
CDR3nt: TGTGCCAGCAGTTTTCCCGGGACAGCTAATGAAAAACTGTTTTTT
CDR3aa: CASSFPGTANEKLFF

j_gene: TRBJ2-2
d_gene: TRBD2
v_gene: TRBV11-3
abundance: .
CDR3nt: TGTGCCAGCAGCTTCGGACTAGCCTCGTGGGGCACCGGGGAGCTGTTTTTT
CDR3aa: CASSFGLASWGTGELFF

j_gene: TRBJ1-2
d_gene: .
v_gene: TRBV4-3
abundance: .
CDR3nt: TGCGCCAGCAGCCAAGGCCTAGCCGGGACTCTAAACTATGGCTACACCTTC
CDR3aa: CASSQGLAGTLNYGYTF

j_gene: TRBJ2-7
d_gene: TRBD2
v_gene: TRBV5-1
abundance: .
CDR3nt: TGCGCCAGCAGCTTCCCGGGGGGGACCTACGAGCAGTACTTC
CDR3aa: CASSFPGGTYEQYF

j_gene: TRBJ1-3
d_gene: TRBD1
v_gene: TRBV7-2
abundance: .
CDR3nt: TGTGCCAGCAGTCGGGACAGGGTTGGAAACACCATATATTTT
CDR3aa: CASSRDRVGNTIYF

j_gene: TRBJ2-2
d_gene: TRBD1
v_gene: TRBV5-1
abundance: .
CDR3nt: TGCGCCAGCAGTCCGACAGGGGAAACCGGGGAGCTGTTTTTT
CDR3aa: CASSPTGETGELFF

j_gene: TRBJ2-5
d_gene: .
v_gene: TRBV6-5
abundance: once
CDR3nt: TGTGCCAGCAGTGTACAGGGCCCCGGAGAGACCCAGTACTTC
CDR3aa: CASSVQGPGETQYF

j_gene: TRBJ2-3
d_gene: TRBD2
v_gene: TRBV9
abundance: few
CDR3nt: TGTGCCAGCAGCGTAGTCGGGAGGGGGGTCAGGGATGGAGATACGCAGTATTTT
CDR3aa: CASSVVGRGVRDGDTQYF

j_gene: TRBJ1-4
d_gene: TRBD1
v_gene: TRBV4-1
abundance: .
CDR3nt: TGCGCCAGCAGCCAAGGATTCACAGGGGCAACTAATGAAAAACTGTTTTTT
CDR3aa: CASSQGFTGATNEKLFF